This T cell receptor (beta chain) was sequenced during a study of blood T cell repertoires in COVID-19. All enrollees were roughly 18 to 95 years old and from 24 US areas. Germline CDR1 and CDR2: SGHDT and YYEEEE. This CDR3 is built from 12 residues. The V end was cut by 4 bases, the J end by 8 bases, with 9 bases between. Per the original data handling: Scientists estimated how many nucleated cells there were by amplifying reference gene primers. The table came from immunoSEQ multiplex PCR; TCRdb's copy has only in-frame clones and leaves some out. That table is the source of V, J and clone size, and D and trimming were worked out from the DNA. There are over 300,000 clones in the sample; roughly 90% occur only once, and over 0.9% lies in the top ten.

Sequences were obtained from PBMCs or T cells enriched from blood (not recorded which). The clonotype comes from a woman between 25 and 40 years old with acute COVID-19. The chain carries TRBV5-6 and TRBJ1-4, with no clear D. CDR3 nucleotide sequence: TGTGCCAGCAGCACGGGTGGGGAAAAACTGTTTTTT. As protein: CASSTGGEKLFF.